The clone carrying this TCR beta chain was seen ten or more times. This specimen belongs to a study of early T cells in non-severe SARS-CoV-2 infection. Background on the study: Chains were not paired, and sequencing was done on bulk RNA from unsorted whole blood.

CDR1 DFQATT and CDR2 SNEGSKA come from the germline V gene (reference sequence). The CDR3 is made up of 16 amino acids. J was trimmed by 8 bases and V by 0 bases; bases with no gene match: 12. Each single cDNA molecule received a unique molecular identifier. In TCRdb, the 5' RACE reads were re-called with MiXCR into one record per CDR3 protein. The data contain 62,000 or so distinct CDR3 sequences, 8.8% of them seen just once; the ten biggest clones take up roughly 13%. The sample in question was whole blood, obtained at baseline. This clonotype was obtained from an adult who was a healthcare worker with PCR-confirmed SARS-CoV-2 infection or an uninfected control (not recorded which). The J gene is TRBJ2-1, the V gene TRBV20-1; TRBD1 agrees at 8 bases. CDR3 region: CSARDLGTGIGDEQFF. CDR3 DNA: TGCAGTGCTAGAGATCTCGGGACAGGCATAGGGGATGAGCAGTTCTTC.